These T cell receptor beta chains were read from a single sample in a study of CD8 T cells in Susac syndrome. TCRdb reprocessed the immunoSEQ multiplex PCR reads via MiXCR and lists one record per CDR3 protein. The sample lists 150,000 to 200,000 distinct CDR3 sequences; approximately 93% were seen once. Specimen: CD4+ T cells from PBMCs. These receptors came from a human donor with multiple sclerosis. Both conserved end residues are part of each CDR3. The order of the fields is V gene, J gene, D gene, clone size, CDR3 DNA, CDR3 protein. The D gene is left open where the match is weak. Expanded clones are given a class, and other clones once, few, many or no size at all.

V gene: TRBV7-9
J gene: TRBJ1-1
D gene: -
clone size: -
CDR3 DNA: TGTGCCAGCAGCTTATATGGCCCGAACACTGAAGCTTTCTTT
CDR3 protein: CASSLYGPNTEAFF

V gene: TRBV6-6
J gene: TRBJ2-3
D gene: TRBD1
clone size: -
CDR3 DNA: TGTGCCAGCAGTTTGGCGACAGGGGTGGATACGCAGTATTTT
CDR3 protein: CASSLATGVDTQYF

V gene: TRBV5-6
J gene: TRBJ1-4
D gene: TRBD1
clone size: -
CDR3 DNA: TGTGCCAGCAGCTATGGATACGGGACAGGGATTGAAAAACTGTTTTTT
CDR3 protein: CASSYGYGTGIEKLFF

V gene: TRBV7-2
J gene: TRBJ2-7
D gene: -
clone size: -
CDR3 DNA: TGTGCCAGCAGCTTATCGGGGTCGCAGCGGGAGCAGTACTTC
CDR3 protein: CASSLSGSQREQYF

V gene: TRBV20-1
J gene: TRBJ1-5
D gene: TRBD1
clone size: -
CDR3 DNA: TGCAGTGCTCTAGGACAGGGAAGATTCGAGCCCCAGCATTTT
CDR3 protein: CSALGQGRFEPQHF

V gene: TRBV13
J gene: TRBJ1-1
D gene: -
clone size: -
CDR3 DNA: TGTGCCAGCAGCTCACAAGACACTGAAGCTTTCTTT
CDR3 protein: CASSSQDTEAFF

V gene: TRBV28
J gene: TRBJ2-1
D gene: TRBD2
clone size: once
CDR3 DNA: TGTGCCAGCAGTACCCAGGGACTAGTCTCCTACAATGAGCAGTTCTTC
CDR3 protein: CASSTQGLVSYNEQFF

V gene: TRBV10-3
J gene: TRBJ1-5
D gene: -
clone size: -
CDR3 DNA: TGTGCCACCCGTGGTTCGGCGAGCAATCAGCCCCAGCATTTT
CDR3 protein: CATRGSASNQPQHF

V gene: TRBV6-5
J gene: TRBJ2-2
D gene: TRBD1
clone size: -
CDR3 DNA: TGTGCCAGCAGTCCCCGGGACAGGGGAGCCGGGGAGCTGTTTTTT
CDR3 protein: CASSPRDRGAGELFF

V gene: TRBV7-9
J gene: TRBJ2-1
D gene: TRBD2
clone size: -
CDR3 DNA: TGTGCCAGCAGCCGGCGGGGGAGCTCCTACAATGAGCAGTTCTTC
CDR3 protein: CASSRRGSSYNEQFF

V gene: TRBV5-1
J gene: TRBJ2-4
D gene: TRBD1
clone size: -
CDR3 DNA: TGCGCCAGCAGCAGGCAGGGACAGAAAAACATTCAGTACTTC
CDR3 protein: CASSRQGQKNIQYF

V gene: TRBV4-3
J gene: TRBJ2-4
D gene: TRBD2
clone size: -
CDR3 DNA: TGCGCCAGCAGCCAAGATTGGGGGACTAGCGTAAACATTCAGTACTTC
CDR3 protein: CASSQDWGTSVNIQYF

V gene: TRBV28
J gene: TRBJ2-7
D gene: -
clone size: -
CDR3 DNA: TGTGCCACCTCCGGGCAGGGCTACGAGCAGTACTTC
CDR3 protein: CATSGQGYEQYF

V gene: TRBV30
J gene: TRBJ2-5
D gene: -
clone size: once
CDR3 DNA: TGTGCCTGGAGGGGGGCCCAAGAGACCCAGTACTTC
CDR3 protein: CAWRGAQETQYF

V gene: TRBV9
J gene: TRBJ1-2
D gene: -
clone size: -
CDR3 DNA: TGTGCCAGCAGCGTAGGAGGGGAAAGGGGCTATGGCTACACCTTC
CDR3 protein: CASSVGGERGYGYTF

V gene: TRBV4-1
J gene: TRBJ2-7
D gene: -
clone size: -
CDR3 DNA: TGCGCCAGCAGCCTTTCGTATAGGACAGTCTCCTACGAGCAGTACTTC
CDR3 protein: CASSLSYRTVSYEQYF

V gene: TRBV19
J gene: TRBJ2-2
D gene: -
clone size: -
CDR3 DNA: TGTGCCAGTAGTAAGGCGGGCAGTTCTTCGAACACCGGGGAGCTGTTTTTT
CDR3 protein: CASSKAGSSSNTGELFF

V gene: TRBV2
J gene: TRBJ1-5
D gene: TRBD1
clone size: -
CDR3 DNA: TGTGCCAGCAGTGTTGGGGGGACAGGCAATCAGCCCCAGCATTTT
CDR3 protein: CASSVGGTGNQPQHF

V gene: TRBV2
J gene: TRBJ2-4
D gene: -
clone size: -
CDR3 DNA: TGTGCCAGCAGCCATACATCGGGATCCAAAAACATTCAGTACTTC
CDR3 protein: CASSHTSGSKNIQYF

V gene: TRBV12-3/TRBV12-4
J gene: TRBJ2-5
D gene: -
clone size: -
CDR3 DNA: TGTGCCAGCAGTCCTAGGGGTCCCCAAGAGACCCAGTACTTC
CDR3 protein: CASSPRGPQETQYF

V gene: TRBV6-1
J gene: TRBJ2-2
D gene: -
clone size: -
CDR3 DNA: TGTGCCAGCAGGGAGGGATGGAACACCGGGGAGCTGTTTTTT
CDR3 protein: CASREGWNTGELFF

V gene: TRBV30
J gene: TRBJ2-3
D gene: -
clone size: -
CDR3 DNA: TGTGCCTGGAGTGGGGGCCAGGGAGGCACAGATACGCAGTATTTT
CDR3 protein: CAWSGGQGGTDTQYF

V gene: TRBV5-4
J gene: TRBJ2-1
D gene: TRBD2
clone size: -
CDR3 DNA: TGTGCCAGCAGCTCGCCGACGGGGGGTGGCGAGCAGTTCTTC
CDR3 protein: CASSSPTGGGEQFF

V gene: TRBV3-1
J gene: TRBJ2-5
D gene: TRBD2
clone size: -
CDR3 DNA: TGTGCCAGCAGCCGAGCGGGGGATACGTACCAAGAGACCCAGTACTTC
CDR3 protein: CASSRAGDTYQETQYF

V gene: TRBV2
J gene: TRBJ2-7
D gene: TRBD1
clone size: -
CDR3 DNA: TGTGCCAGCAAAGACTACAGGGGTTACGACGAGCAGTACTTC
CDR3 protein: CASKDYRGYDEQYF

V gene: TRBV30
J gene: TRBJ2-5
D gene: -
clone size: -
CDR3 DNA: TGTGCCTGGTTAAGGAGGGGTCAAAGAGAGACCCAGTACTTC
CDR3 protein: CAWLRRGQRETQYF

V gene: TRBV6-6
J gene: TRBJ2-3
D gene: -
clone size: -
CDR3 DNA: TGTGCCAGCAGACCCCCGGGAGCCACCCCTACGCAGTATTTT
CDR3 protein: CASRPPGATPTQYF

V gene: TRBV6-5
J gene: TRBJ2-7
D gene: TRBD2
clone size: -
CDR3 DNA: TGTGCCAGCAGGTCGGGAAGCGGGAGCTACGAGCAGTACTTC
CDR3 protein: CASRSGSGSYEQYF

V gene: TRBV18
J gene: TRBJ2-3
D gene: -
clone size: -
CDR3 DNA: TGTGCCAGCTCACCCCCATGGACCACAGATACGCAGTATTTT
CDR3 protein: CASSPPWTTDTQYF

V gene: TRBV19
J gene: TRBJ1-5
D gene: -
clone size: -
CDR3 DNA: TGTGCCAGTAGAAGCCCCAGACAGGGCAATCAGCCCCAGCATTTT
CDR3 protein: CASRSPRQGNQPQHF

V gene: TRBV6-6
J gene: TRBJ2-7
D gene: -
clone size: few
CDR3 DNA: TGTGCCAGCAGTTACAGGTTCCCCTACGAGCAGTACTTC
CDR3 protein: CASSYRFPYEQYF

V gene: TRBV29-1
J gene: TRBJ1-1
D gene: -
clone size: once
CDR3 DNA: TGCAGCGTTGTTCTGGGGGCGTTTAGTTTGGCTTTCTTT
CDR3 protein: CSVVLGAFSLAFF

V gene: TRBV18
J gene: TRBJ1-3
D gene: -
clone size: -
CDR3 DNA: TGTGCCAGCTCACCCGGGACTTTCTCTGGAAACACCATATATTTT
CDR3 protein: CASSPGTFSGNTIYF

V gene: TRBV9
J gene: TRBJ2-2
D gene: -
clone size: -
CDR3 DNA: TGTGCCAGCAGCGCGCCTGGACTATCCACCGGGGAGCTGTTTTTT
CDR3 protein: CASSAPGLSTGELFF

V gene: TRBV30
J gene: TRBJ2-5
D gene: -
clone size: -
CDR3 DNA: TGTGCCTGGAGTGTTATTTTGGGAAGTCAGTACTTC
CDR3 protein: CAWSVILGSQYF

V gene: TRBV6-5
J gene: TRBJ1-6
D gene: -
clone size: -
CDR3 DNA: TGTGCCAGCAGTTACTCGGCCAGGGCGACTAATTCACCCCTCCACTTT
CDR3 protein: CASSYSARATNSPLHF

V gene: TRBV28
J gene: TRBJ2-7
D gene: -
clone size: -
CDR3 DNA: TGTGCCAGCACCACCGGCTCGAGAGGTTACGAGCAGTACTTC
CDR3 protein: CASTTGSRGYEQYF